A selection of T cell receptor beta chains follows, all from one sample in a study of shared clonotypes between healthy human individuals. TCRdb's copy holds only in-frame clones and misses some; the assay was immunoSEQ multiplex PCR. The repertoire holds about 490,000 clones, 76% seen once, with roughly 13% in the top ten. Specimen: PBMCs. The receptor source for this set is a woman between 40 and 50 years old in good health. Some clones in this sample may be carry-over from other donors' samples. CDR3s include the opening cysteine and the closing phenylalanine or tryptophan. The D gene is left open where the match is weak. Expanded clones get a size class; other rows say once, few or many, or leave the size out.

V	size	D	J	DNA	CDR3
TRBV11-3	.	.	TRBJ2-2	TGTGCCAGCAGCCCCAGACTGGGTGAAGGGGAGCTGTTTTTT	CASSPRLGEGELFF
TRBV7-9	.	.	TRBJ2-7	TGTGCCAGCAGCGCCTGGACAGCCTACGAGCAGTACTTC	CASSAWTAYEQYF
TRBV7-6	.	TRBD2	TRBJ2-7	TGTGCCAGCAGCTTAGATGCGGGAGTAAGATACGAGCAGTACTTC	CASSLDAGVRYEQYF
TRBV6-5	.	TRBD1	TRBJ1-2	TGTGCCAGCAGCGTCGGACAGGGATATGGCTACACCTTC	CASSVGQGYGYTF
TRBV7-2	few	.	TRBJ2-5	TGTGCCAGCAGCTTAGTAGGCCTAGCTCGGTCCCAGTACTTC	CASSLVGLARSQYF
TRBV10-3	.	.	TRBJ2-2	TGTGCCATCAGTGAGTCGATTGGGGGACCCACCACCACCGGGGAGCTGTTTTTT	CAISESIGGPTTTGELFF
TRBV18	.	.	TRBJ1-2	TGTGCCAGCTCACCACCGGGAAAATCATCTGATGGAGGCTACACCTTC	CASSPPGKSSDGGYTF
TRBV5-1	.	.	TRBJ2-1	TGCGCCAGCAGGCGGAACCTAGACAATGAGCAGTTCTTC	CASRRNLDNEQFF
TRBV5-4	.	.	TRBJ2-3	TGTGCCAGCAGCCTATCTAGCACAGATACGCAGTATTTT	CASSLSSTDTQYF
TRBV5-1	.	TRBD2	TRBJ2-2	TGTGCCAGCAGCTTGAAGACAGCGGGGTTCACCGGGGAGCTGTTTTTT	CASSLKTAGFTGELFF
TRBV29-1	few	TRBD2	TRBJ2-4	TGCAGCGTTCGGGAGGGAAACATTCAGTACTTC	CSVREGNIQYF
TRBV28	few	.	TRBJ2-7	TGTGCCAGCACCGGGCCAATCTACGAGCAGTACTTC	CASTGPIYEQYF
TRBV5-1	.	TRBD2	TRBJ2-2	TGCGCCAGCAGCTCCGCGGGAGGGCCTACCGGGGAGCTGTTTTTT	CASSSAGGPTGELFF
TRBV5-6	few	.	TRBJ2-7	TGTGCCAGCAGCTCGGGGGACTACGAGCAGTACTTC	CASSSGDYEQYF
TRBV18	.	.	TRBJ2-1	TGTGCCAGCTCACAATGGGACCTATTGAATGAGCAGTTCTTC	CASSQWDLLNEQFF
TRBV7-6	.	TRBD2	TRBJ2-2	TGTGCCAGCAGCTTAGGTCTAGCGGGCGCCACCGGGGAGCTGTTTTTT	CASSLGLAGATGELFF
TRBV11-2	once	.	TRBJ1-4	TGTGCCAGCAGCTATAGCTCAACTAATGAAAAACTGTTTTTT	CASSYSSTNEKLFF
TRBV16	.	TRBD1	TRBJ2-7	TGTGCCAGCAGAGACAGGGGCGGCTACGAGCAGTACTTC	CASRDRGGYEQYF
TRBV7-2	.	TRBD2	TRBJ2-7	TGTGCCAGCATCCTAGCGGGAAAAGGATACGAGCAGTACTTC	CASILAGKGYEQYF
TRBV10-3	.	TRBD2	TRBJ2-1	TGTGCCATCAGTGAGTCAACTAGCGGGAAGGACGGTGAGCAGTTCTTC	CAISESTSGKDGEQFF
TRBV7-9	.	TRBD1	TRBJ2-7	TGTGCCAGCACCGGTGGACAGGGGACGGGGTACGAGCAGTACTTC	CASTGGQGTGYEQYF
TRBV9	.	TRBD1	TRBJ2-7	TGTGCCAGCAGCCCCCGACAGGGGGCTTTCTCCTACGAGCAGTACTTC	CASSPRQGAFSYEQYF
TRBV28	few	TRBD1	TRBJ1-4	TGTGCCAGCAGTTCTCAGGGGGGCAGGACTAATGAAAAACTGTTTTTT	CASSSQGGRTNEKLFF
TRBV18	.	TRBD1	TRBJ1-3	TGTGCCAGCTCACCAGAGACAGGGCCTCTAAGTGGAAACACCATATATTTT	CASSPETGPLSGNTIYF
TRBV29-1	.	TRBD2	TRBJ2-1	TGCAGCGTTGAACTACTAGCGGGAGTCAATGAGCAGTTCTTC	CSVELLAGVNEQFF
TRBV10-2	few	TRBD1	TRBJ2-7	TGCGCCAGCAGTCTATGGGAACCGGGACAGACATACGAGCAGTACTTC	CASSLWEPGQTYEQYF
TRBV7-6	.	TRBD1	TRBJ2-7	TGTGCCAGCAGCAACCCCGGACAGGGTGCCTCGTGGGGCTACGAGCAGTACTTC	CASSNPGQGASWGYEQYF
TRBV28	.	.	TRBJ2-7	TGTGCCAGCAGTTTGAGTTTTGAGCAGTACTTC	CASSLSFEQYF
TRBV4-1	.	.	TRBJ1-2	TGCGCCAGCAGCCAAGACCCTTTGGGTATTGGCTACACCTTC	CASSQDPLGIGYTF
TRBV10-3	.	TRBD2	TRBJ2-3	TGTGCCATCAGTCTAAATACGGGAGGCGCGACAGATACGCAGTATTTT	CAISLNTGGATDTQYF
TRBV29-1	.	.	TRBJ1-1	TGCAGCGTTGTTGGAACAGCGGTGACTGAAGCTTTCTTT	CSVVGTAVTEAFF
TRBV11-2	few	.	TRBJ1-1	TGTGCCAGCAGCTCCCGTCCCGGACAGAACACTGAAGCTTTCTTT	CASSSRPGQNTEAFF
TRBV21-1	.	.	TRBJ1-1	TGTGCCAGCAGCAGCTTGCGGACAGGGGACACTGAAGCTTTCTTT	CASSSLRTGDTEAFF
TRBV5-1	once	TRBD2	TRBJ2-7	TGCGCCAGCAGCGTTAGCGGGAGAGGTTCCTACGAGCAGTACTTC	CASSVSGRGSYEQYF
TRBV10-1	.	TRBD1	TRBJ1-1	TGCGCCAGCAGTGAGTCTACAGGGGGAGGTTCTGAAGCTTTCTTT	CASSESTGGGSEAFF
TRBV28	.	TRBD2	TRBJ2-5	TGTGCCAGCAGCCTGGGAGGGGTGGGGAAGACCCAGTACTTC	CASSLGGVGKTQYF
TRBV7-2	.	TRBD2	TRBJ2-7	TGTGCCAGCAGCTTAGAGTCTAGCGGGAGCTACGAGCAGTACTTC	CASSLESSGSYEQYF
TRBV6-1	.	TRBD1	TRBJ2-4	TGTGCCAGCAGTGCACCGGGACAGGGTGCGGGGTTAGCCAAAAACATTCAGTACTTC	CASSAPGQGAGLAKNIQYF
TRBV5-1	.	.	TRBJ2-1	TGCGCCAGCAGCCTCCGGCCCTCAAGAGAGGATGAGCAGTTCTTC	CASSLRPSREDEQFF
TRBV9	.	.	TRBJ2-7	TGTGCCATCCTTGGCGAGCAGTACTTC	CAILGEQYF
TRBV18	once	TRBD2	TRBJ2-1	TGTGCCAGCTCAACTCTAGCGGGAGGGTCCTACAATGAGCAGTTCTTC	CASSTLAGGSYNEQFF
TRBV25-1	once	.	TRBJ1-4	TGTGCCAGCAGTGAATACGGGGACCCGCATGAAAAACTGTTTTTT	CASSEYGDPHEKLFF
TRBV11-1	.	TRBD2	TRBJ2-1	TGTGCCAGCAGCTTTGTAAGCGGGAGGGCCTCCTACAATGAGCAGTTCTTC	CASSFVSGRASYNEQFF
TRBV27	once	.	TRBJ1-5	TGTGCCAGCAGTTTGGGGGCTGATCAGCCCCAGCATTTT	CASSLGADQPQHF
TRBV5-4	.	TRBD1	TRBJ1-3	TGTGCCAGCAGCTTGGCGGGACAGGGGGCTACCATATATTTT	CASSLAGQGATIYF
TRBV5-1	.	.	TRBJ2-1	TGCGCCAGCAGCTTTTTGGACAATGAGCAGTTCTTC	CASSFLDNEQFF